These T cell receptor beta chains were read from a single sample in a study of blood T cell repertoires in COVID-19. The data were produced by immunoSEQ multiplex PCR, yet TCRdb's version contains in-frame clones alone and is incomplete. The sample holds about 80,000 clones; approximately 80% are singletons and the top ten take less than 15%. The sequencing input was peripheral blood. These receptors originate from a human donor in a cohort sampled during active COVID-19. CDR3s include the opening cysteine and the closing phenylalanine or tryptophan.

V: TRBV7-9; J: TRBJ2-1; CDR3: CASSFCGGASYNEQFF
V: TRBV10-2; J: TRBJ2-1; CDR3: CASSGRTGGYEQFF
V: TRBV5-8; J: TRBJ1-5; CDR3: CASSFGSGGQPQHF
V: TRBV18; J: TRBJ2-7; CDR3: CASSPGGYEQYF
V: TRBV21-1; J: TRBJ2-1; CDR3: CASSKYALEQFF
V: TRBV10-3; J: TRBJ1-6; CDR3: CATQAGRPSPLHF
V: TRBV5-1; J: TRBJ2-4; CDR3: CASSLPSVDREAKNIQYF
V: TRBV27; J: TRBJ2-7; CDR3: CASSLHRGGTGEQYF
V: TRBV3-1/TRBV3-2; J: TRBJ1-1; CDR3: CASRDRGTLANTEAFF
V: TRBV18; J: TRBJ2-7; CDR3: CASSRLDRVYEQYF
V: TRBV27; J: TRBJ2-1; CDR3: CASSFSGTGGYNEQFF
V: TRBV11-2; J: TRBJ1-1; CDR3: CASSSHTGAVEAFF
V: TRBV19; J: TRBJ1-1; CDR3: CASRATGRTEAFF
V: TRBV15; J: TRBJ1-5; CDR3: CATSRDPVQPQHF
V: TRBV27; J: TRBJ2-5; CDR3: CASTSLPTSGGAGETQYF
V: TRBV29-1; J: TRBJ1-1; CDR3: CSAGGQVNTEAFF
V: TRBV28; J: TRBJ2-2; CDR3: CASSLGQVNTGELFF
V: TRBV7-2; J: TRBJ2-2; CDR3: CASSLNKGTGELFF